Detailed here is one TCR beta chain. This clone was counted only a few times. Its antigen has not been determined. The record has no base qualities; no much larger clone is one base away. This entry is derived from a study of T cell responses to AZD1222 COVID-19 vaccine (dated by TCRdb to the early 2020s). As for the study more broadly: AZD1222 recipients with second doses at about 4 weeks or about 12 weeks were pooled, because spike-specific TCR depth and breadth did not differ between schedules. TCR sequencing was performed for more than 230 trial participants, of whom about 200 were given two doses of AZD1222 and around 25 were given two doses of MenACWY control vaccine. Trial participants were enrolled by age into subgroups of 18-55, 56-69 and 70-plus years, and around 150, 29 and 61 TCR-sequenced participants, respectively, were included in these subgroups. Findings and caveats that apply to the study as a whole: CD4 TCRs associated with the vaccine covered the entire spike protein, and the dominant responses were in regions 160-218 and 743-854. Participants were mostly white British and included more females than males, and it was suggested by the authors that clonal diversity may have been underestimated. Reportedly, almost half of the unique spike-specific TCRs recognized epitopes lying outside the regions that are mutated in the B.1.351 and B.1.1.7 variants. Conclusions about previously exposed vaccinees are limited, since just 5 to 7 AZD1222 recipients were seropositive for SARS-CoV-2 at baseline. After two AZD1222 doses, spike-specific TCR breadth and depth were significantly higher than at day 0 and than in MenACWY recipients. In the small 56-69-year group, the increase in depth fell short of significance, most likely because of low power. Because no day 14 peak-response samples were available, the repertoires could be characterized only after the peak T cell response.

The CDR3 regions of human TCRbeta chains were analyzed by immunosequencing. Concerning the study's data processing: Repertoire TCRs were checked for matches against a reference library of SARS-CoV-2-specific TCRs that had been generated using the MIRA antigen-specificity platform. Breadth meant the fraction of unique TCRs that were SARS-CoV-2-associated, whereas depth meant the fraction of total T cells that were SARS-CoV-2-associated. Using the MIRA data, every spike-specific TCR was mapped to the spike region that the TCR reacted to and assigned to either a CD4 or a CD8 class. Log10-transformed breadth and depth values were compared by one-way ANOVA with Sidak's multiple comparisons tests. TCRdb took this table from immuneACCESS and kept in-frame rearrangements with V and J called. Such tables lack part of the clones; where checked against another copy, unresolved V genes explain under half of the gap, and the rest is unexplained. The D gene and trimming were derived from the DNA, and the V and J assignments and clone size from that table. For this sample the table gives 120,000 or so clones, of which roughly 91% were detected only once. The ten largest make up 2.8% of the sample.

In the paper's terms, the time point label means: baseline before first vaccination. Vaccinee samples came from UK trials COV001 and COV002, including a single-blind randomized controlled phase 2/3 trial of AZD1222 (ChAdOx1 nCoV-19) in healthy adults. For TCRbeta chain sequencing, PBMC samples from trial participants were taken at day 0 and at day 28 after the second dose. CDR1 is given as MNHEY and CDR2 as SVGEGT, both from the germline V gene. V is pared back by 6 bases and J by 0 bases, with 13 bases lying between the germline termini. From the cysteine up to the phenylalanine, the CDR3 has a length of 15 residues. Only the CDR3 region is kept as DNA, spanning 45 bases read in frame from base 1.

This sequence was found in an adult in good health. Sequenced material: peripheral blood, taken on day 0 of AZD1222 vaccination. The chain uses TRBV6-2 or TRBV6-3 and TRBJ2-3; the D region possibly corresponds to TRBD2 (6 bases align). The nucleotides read TGTGCCAGCAGCCCGCCGGGAGTGAGCACAGATACGCAGTATTTT. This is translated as CASSPPGVSTDTQYF.